This T cell receptor (beta chain) was observed in a study of CD8 T cells in ankylosing spondylitis. This clonotype has more than one count but fewer than ten. MiXCR, run by TCRdb on the 5' RACE reads, gives a single entry per CDR3 protein. The sample consists of approximately 350,000 distinct CDR3 sequences, approximately 22% of them appearing once. CDR3 size: 12 residues. Trimming shortened V by 5 bases and J by 5 bases, and 10 bases separated the two germline ends. This TCR came from a male donor with ankylosing spondylitis or in good health (not recorded which). The chain couples TRBV12-3 or TRBV12-4 to TRBJ2-7; unclear D gene. The material sequenced was blood, either unsorted or a sorted T cell fraction (not recorded which). The CDR3, as DNA: TGTGCCAGCAGTAAACCCGTCGACGAGCAGTACTTC. Protein sequence: CASSKPVDEQYF.